These 8 T cell receptor beta chains were sequenced from one sample in a study of T cell changes during pregnancy in multiple sclerosis (dated by TCRdb to the late 2010s). The library was made by the immunoSEQ multiplex PCR assay. In TCRdb, the immuneACCESS table is reduced to in-frame sequences with V and J assigned. These tables do not hold every clone; where another copy was compared, an unresolved V gene accounts for under half, and the others remain unexplained. In all, the sample holds about 87,000 clones, and over 85% of those were seen once. 1.2% to 1.5% of the sample is in the top ten clones. The starting material was peripheral blood, obtained in the third trimester of pregnancy. These receptors all come from a female donor in good health, enrolled as a control in a pregnancy study.

The chain carries TRBV5-1 and TRBJ2-3; D is possibly TRBD1 (5 bases). The CDR3 has 15 residues. Trimming left V 2 bases short and J 0 bases short, with 10 bases between. Germline CDR1 and CDR2: SGHRS and YFSETQ. CDR3 coding DNA: TGCGCCAGCAGCTTAACAGGCTTGAGCACAGATACGCAGTATTTT. It translates to CASSLTGLSTDTQYF.

The chain combines TRBV30 with TRBJ1-4; 7 bases match TRBD1. The CDR3 is made up of 14 amino acids. Unmatched junction bases numbered 13, after V lost 7 bases and J lost 8 bases. Germline V CDR1 and CDR2: GTSNPN, SVGIG (reference sequence). The CDR3 bases are TGTGCCTTCGAGATCCCAGGGGGTTGGGAAAAACTGTTTTTT. Amino acids: CAFEIPGGWEKLFF.

The chain employs TRBV27 and TRBJ2-1, with TRBD2 matching 7 bases. The CDR3 contains 15 residues. Germline V lookup: CDR1 MNHEY, CDR2 SMNVEV (reference sequence). Unmatched junction bases numbered 5, after V lost 2 bases and J lost 4 bases. CDR3 sequence (DNA): TGTGCCAGCAGTTTAGGACTAGGGGCTTACAATGAGCAGTTCTTC. It specifies CASSLGLGAYNEQFF.

This sequence joins TRBV7-2 and TRBJ2-1, with 10 bases fitting TRBD1. The trim removed 0 bases at V and 7 bases at J, leaving 6 bases unmatched. Germline assignment: CDR1 SGHTA and CDR2 FQGNSA. This CDR3 has 16 amino acids. CDR3 DNA: TGTGCCAGCAGCTTAGCGTTGGGACAGGGGAGTAATGAGCAGTTCTTC. Encoded protein: CASSLALGQGSNEQFF.

This rearrangement joins TRBV28 to TRBJ1-2; 7 bases agree with TRBD1. Per the germline V gene, CDR1 is MDHEN and CDR2 is SYDVKM. The CDR3 sequence is 16 residues long. V shed 6 bases, J shed 0 bases, and the junction held 10 bases outside the gene matches. The CDR3 reads CASSRQGRWPNYGYTF. CDR3 DNA: TGTGCCAGCAGCCGACAGGGAAGGTGGCCTAACTATGGCTACACCTTC.

The gene calls are TRBV11-2 and TRBJ2-1; D remains unclear. CDR3 length equals 15 residues. The V gene lost 2 bases and the J gene lost 6 bases, with 14 bases spanning the gap. Germline CDR1 is SGHAT and CDR2 is FQNNGV. The CDR3 region has the DNA TGTGCCAGCAGCTTAATTCGGGTTGTAAGCAATGAGCAGTTCTTC. Its translation is CASSLIRVVSNEQFF.

This clone was seen just once. The rearrangement uses TRBV4-1 and TRBJ2-7; tentatively, D is TRBD1 (6 bases). The germline CDR1 and CDR2 sequences are MGHRA and YSYEKL. The V end was cut by 3 bases, the J end by 4 bases, with 16 bases between. The CDR3 consists of 15 residues. The CDR3 sequence: CASSHSGTTSYEQYF. For the CDR3, the DNA is TGCGCCAGCAGCCATTCCGGGACAACATCATACGAGCAGTACTTC.

J is TRBJ2-5 and V is TRBV5-1, with 9 positions matching TRBD2. Germline CDR1 reads SGHRS; CDR2 reads YFSETQ. Trimming at V came to 3 bases and at J to 5 bases, leaving 8 bases not matched to a gene. The CDR3 totals 15 residues. CDR3 in amino acids: CASSSGLAGRETQYF. Written as DNA, the CDR3 is TGCGCCAGCAGCTCGGGACTAGCTGGTAGGGAGACCCAGTACTTC.